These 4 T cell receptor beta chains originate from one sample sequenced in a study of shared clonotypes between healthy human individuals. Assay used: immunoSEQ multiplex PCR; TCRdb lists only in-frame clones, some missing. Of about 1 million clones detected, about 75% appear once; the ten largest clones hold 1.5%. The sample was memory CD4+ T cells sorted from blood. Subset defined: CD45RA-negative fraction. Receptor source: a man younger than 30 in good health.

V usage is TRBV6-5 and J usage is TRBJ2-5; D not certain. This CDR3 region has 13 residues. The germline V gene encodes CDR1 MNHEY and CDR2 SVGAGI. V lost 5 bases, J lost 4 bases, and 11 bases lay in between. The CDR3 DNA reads TGTGCCAGCAGTACCTGGACGGGAGAGACCCAGTACTTC. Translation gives CASSTWTGETQYF.

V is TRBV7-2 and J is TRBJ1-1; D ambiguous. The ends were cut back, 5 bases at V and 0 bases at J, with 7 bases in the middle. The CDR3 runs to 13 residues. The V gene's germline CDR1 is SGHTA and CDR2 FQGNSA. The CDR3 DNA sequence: TGTGCCAGCAGCCCCTCCATGAACACTGAAGCTTTCTTT. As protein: CASSPSMNTEAFF.

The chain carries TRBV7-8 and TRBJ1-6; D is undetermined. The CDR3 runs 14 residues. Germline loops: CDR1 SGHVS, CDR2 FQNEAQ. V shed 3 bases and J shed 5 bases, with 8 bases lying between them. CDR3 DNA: TGTGCCAGCAGCTTTGCAGAAAATAATTCACCCCTCCACTTT. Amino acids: CASSFAENNSPLHF.

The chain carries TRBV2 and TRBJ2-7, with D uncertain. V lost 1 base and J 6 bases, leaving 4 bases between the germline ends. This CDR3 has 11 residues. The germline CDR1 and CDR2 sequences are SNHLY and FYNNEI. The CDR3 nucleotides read TGTGCCAGCAGTGAAGGGATCGAGCAGTACTTC. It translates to CASSEGIEQYF.